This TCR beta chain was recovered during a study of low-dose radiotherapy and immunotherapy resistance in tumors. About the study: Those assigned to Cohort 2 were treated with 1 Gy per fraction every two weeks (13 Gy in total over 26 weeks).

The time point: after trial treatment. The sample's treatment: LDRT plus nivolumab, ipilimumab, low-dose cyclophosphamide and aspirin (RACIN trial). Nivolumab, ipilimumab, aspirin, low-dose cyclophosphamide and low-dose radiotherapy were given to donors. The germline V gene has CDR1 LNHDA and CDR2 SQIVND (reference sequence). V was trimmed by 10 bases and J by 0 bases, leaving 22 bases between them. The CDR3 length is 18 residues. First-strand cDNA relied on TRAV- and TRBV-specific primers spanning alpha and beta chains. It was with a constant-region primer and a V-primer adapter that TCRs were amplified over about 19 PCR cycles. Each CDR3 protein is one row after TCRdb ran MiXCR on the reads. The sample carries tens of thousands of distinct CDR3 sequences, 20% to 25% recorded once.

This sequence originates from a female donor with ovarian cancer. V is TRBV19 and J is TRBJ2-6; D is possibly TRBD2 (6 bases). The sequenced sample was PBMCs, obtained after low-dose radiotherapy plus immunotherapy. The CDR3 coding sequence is TGTGCCATAGCGGAGGCGGACCCGTCCGGCTCTGGGGCCAACGTCCTGACTTTC. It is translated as CAIAEADPSGSGANVLTF.